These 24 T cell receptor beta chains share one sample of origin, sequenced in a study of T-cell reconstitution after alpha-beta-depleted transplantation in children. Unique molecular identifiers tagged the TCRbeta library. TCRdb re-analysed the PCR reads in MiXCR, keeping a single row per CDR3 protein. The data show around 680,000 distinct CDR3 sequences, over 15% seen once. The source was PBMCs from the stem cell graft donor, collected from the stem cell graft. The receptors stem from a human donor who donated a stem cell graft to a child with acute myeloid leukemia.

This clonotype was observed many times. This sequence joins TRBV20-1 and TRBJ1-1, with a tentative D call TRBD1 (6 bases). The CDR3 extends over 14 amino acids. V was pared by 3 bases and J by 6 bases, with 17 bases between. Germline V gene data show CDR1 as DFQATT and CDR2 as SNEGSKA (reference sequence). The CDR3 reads CSARVWGAQAEAFF. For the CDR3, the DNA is TGCAGTGCTAGGGTTTGGGGGGCGCAGGCTGAAGCTTTCTTT.

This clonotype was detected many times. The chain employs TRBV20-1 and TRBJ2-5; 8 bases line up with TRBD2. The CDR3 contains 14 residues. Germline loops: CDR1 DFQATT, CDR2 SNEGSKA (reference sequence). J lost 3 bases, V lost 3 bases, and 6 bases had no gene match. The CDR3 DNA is TGCAGTGCTAGCCTAGCGGGTTACAAAGAGACCCAGTACTTC. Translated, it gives CSASLAGYKETQYF.

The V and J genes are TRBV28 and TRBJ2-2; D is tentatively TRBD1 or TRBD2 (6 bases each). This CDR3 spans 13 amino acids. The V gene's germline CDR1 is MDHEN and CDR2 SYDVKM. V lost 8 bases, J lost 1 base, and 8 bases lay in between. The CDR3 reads CASAGQNTGELFF. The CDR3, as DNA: TGTGCCAGCGCGGGACAGAACACCGGGGAGCTGTTTTTT. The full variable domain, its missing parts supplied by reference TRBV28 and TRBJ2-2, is DVKVTQSSRYLVKRTGEKVFLECVQDMDHENMFWYRQDPGLGLRLIYFSYDVKMKEKGDIPEGYSVSREKKERFSLILESASTNQTSMYLCASAGQNTGELFFGEGSRLTVL.

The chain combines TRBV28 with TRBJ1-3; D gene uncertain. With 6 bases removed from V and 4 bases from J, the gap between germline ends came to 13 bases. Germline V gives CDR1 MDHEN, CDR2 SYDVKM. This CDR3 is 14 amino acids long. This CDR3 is CASSGGPWGNTIYF. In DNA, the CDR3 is TGTGCCAGCAGCGGCGGTCCTTGGGGAAACACCATATATTTT.

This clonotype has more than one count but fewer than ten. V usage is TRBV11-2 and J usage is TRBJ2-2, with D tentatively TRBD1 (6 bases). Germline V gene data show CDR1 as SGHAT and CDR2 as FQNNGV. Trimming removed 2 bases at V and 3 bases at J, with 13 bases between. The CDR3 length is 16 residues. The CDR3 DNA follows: TGTGCCAGCAGCTTATCCAGGGGATGGGACACCGGGGAGCTGTTTTTT. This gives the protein CASSLSRGWDTGELFF.

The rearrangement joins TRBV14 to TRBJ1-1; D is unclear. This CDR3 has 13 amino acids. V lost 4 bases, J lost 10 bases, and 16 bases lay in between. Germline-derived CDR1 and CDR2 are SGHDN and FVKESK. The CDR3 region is CASSRASGGIAFF. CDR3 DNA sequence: TGTGCCAGCAGCCGAGCGTCAGGAGGAATAGCTTTCTTT. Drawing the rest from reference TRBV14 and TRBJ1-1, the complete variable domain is EAGVTQFPSHSVIEKGQTVTLRCDPISGHDNLYWYRRVMGKEIKFLLHFVKESKQDESGMPNNRFLAERTGGTYSTLKVQPAELEDSGVYFCASSRASGGIAFFGQGTRLTVV.

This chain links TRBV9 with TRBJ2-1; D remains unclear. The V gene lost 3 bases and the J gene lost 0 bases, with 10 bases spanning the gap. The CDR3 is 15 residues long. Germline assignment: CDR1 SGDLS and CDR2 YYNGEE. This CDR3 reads CASSAWWDSYNEQFF. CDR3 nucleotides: TGTGCCAGCAGCGCCTGGTGGGACTCCTACAATGAGCAGTTCTTC.

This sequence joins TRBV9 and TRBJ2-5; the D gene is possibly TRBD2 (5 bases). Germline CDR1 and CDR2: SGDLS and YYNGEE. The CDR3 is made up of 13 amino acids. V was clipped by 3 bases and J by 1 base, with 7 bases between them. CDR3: CASSGLIQETQYF. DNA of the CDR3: TGTGCCAGCAGCGGACTAATCCAAGAGACCCAGTACTTC.

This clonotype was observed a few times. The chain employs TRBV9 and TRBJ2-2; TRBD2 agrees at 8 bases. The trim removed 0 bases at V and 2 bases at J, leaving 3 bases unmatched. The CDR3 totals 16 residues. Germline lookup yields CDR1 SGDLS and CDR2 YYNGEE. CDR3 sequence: CASSVAGGLNTGELFF. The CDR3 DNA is TGTGCCAGCAGCGTAGCGGGGGGGCTTAACACCGGGGAGCTGTTTTTT.

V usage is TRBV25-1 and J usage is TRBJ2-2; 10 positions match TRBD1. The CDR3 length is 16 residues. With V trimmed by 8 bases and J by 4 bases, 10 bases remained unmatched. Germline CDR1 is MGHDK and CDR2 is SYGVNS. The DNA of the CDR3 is TGTGCCAGCGGACCGGGACAGGGGATTATCACCGGGGAGCTGTTTTTT. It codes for CASGPGQGIITGELFF.

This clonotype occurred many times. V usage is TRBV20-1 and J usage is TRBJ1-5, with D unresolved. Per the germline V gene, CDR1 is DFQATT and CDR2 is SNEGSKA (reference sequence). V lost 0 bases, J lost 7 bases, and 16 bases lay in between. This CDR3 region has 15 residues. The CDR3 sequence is CSARDPSGRGQPQHF. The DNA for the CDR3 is TGCAGTGCTAGAGATCCATCGGGTCGGGGACAGCCCCAGCATTTT.

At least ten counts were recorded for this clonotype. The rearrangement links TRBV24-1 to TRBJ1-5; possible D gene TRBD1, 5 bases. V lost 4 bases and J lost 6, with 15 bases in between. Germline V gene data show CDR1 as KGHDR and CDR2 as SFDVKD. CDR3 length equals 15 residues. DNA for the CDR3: TGTGCCACCAGTGACCCGTGGGGCGTCAGTCAGCCCCAGCATTTT. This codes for CATSDPWGVSQPQHF.

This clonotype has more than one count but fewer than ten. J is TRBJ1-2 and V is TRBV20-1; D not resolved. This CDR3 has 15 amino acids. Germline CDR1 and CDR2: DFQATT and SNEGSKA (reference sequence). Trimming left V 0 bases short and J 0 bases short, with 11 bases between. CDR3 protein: CSARDPVRTNYGYTF. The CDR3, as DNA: TGCAGTGCTAGAGACCCGGTCAGGACTAACTATGGCTACACCTTC.

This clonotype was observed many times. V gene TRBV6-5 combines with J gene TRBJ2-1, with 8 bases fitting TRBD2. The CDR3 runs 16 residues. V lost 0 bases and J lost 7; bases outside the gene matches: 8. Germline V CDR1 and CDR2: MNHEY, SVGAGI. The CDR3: CASSYSIRGGRNEQFF. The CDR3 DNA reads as TGTGCCAGCAGTTACTCGATCCGCGGCGGGAGGAATGAGCAGTTCTTC.

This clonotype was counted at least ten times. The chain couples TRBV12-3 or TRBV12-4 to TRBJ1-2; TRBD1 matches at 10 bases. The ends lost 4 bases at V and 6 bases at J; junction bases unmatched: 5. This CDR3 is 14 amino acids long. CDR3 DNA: TGTGCCAGCAGTTCCCGGGACAGGGGTGATGGCTACACCTTC. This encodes CASSSRDRGDGYTF.

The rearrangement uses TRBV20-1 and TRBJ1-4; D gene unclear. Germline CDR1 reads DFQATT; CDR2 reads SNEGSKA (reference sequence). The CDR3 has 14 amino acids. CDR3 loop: CCASRQEAGEKLFF. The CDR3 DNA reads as TGCTGCGCTAGCCGGCAGGAGGCGGGGGAAAAACTGTTTTTT.

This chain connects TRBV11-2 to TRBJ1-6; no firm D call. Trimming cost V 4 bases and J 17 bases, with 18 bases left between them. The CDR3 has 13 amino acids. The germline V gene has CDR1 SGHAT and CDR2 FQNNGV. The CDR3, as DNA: TGTGCCAGCAGCTCAGAAAACAAGGGAGGAATCCACTTT. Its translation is CASSSENKGGIHF.

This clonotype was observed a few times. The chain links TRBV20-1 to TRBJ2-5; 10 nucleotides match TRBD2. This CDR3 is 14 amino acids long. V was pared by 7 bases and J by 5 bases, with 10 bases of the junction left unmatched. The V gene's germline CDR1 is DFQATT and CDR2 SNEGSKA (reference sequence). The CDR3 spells CSVRTSGRGETQYF. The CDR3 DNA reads TGCAGTGTACGGACTAGCGGCAGGGGGGAGACCCAGTACTTC.

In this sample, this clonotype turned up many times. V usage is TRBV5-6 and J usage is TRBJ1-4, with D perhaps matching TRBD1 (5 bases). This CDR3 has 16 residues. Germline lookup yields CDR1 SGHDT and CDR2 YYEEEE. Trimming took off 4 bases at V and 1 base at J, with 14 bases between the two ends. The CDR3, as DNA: TGTGCCAGCAGCGAGGGGCTCAAAATAACTAATGAAAAACTGTTTTTT. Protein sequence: CASSEGLKITNEKLFF.

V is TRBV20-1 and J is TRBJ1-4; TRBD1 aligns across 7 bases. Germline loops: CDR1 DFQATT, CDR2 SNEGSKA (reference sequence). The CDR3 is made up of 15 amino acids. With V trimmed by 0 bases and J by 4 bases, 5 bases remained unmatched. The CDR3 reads CSARDLGQNNEKLFF. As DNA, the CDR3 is TGCAGTGCTAGAGACCTGGGACAGAATAATGAAAAACTGTTTTTT.

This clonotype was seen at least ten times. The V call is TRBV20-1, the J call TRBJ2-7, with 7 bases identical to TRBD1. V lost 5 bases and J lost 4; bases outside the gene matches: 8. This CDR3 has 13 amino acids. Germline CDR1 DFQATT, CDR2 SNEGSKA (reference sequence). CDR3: CSAVVSTGYEQYF. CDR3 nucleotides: TGCAGTGCTGTAGTTTCGACAGGGTACGAGCAGTACTTC.

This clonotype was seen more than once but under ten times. The DNA of the CDR3 is TGCAGCGTCCGGGGGACAGGAGGCGAGCAGTACGTC. Translation: CSVRGTGGEQYV. The V call is TRBV29-1, the J call TRBJ2-7; the match to TRBD1 covers 8 bases. The V and J ends lost 6 bases and 6 bases, in that order; junction bases with no gene match: 7. CDR3 length: 12 residues. Germline V gene sequence: CDR1 SQVTM, CDR2 ANQGSEA.

CDR3 sequence (DNA): TGCGCCAGCAGCTTGCTCGGACTAGCGGGGGCGGATACGCAGTATTTT. Translating gives CASSLLGLAGADTQYF. This chain joins TRBV5-1 and TRBJ2-3; TRBD2 matches at 13 bases. V shed 1 base, J shed 6 bases, and the junction held 5 bases outside the gene matches. Per the germline V gene, CDR1 is SGHRS and CDR2 is YFSETQ. The CDR3 has 16 amino acids.

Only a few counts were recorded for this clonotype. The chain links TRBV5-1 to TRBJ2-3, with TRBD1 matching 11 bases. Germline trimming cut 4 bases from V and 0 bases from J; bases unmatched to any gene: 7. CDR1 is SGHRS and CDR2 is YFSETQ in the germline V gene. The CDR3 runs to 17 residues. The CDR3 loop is CASSVGQGDFSTDTQYF. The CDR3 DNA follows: TGCGCCAGCAGCGTGGGACAGGGGGATTTTAGCACAGATACGCAGTATTTT.